The entry below gives a single TCR beta chain sequence along with its context. This sample is drawn from a study of CD8 T cells in Susac syndrome. The V end was cut by 0 bases, the J end by 9 bases, with 17 bases between. From germline, CDR1 is DFQATT and CDR2 SNEGSKA (reference sequence). The CDR3 spans 14 residues. With random hexamers, roughly 0.45 to 1 ug RNA was reverse transcribed. From the immunoSEQ multiplex PCR reads, TCRdb called clonotypes with MiXCR, one entry per CDR3 protein. The sample yields just over 80,000 distinct CDR3 sequences, approximately 94% seen once. The receptor was isolated from a human donor in good health. Input material: CD8+ T cells from PBMCs. This chain uses TRBV20-1 with TRBJ2-5; D is perhaps TRBD1 (5 bases). CDR3 loop: CSARELRQGVAQYF. The CDR3 DNA follows: TGCAGTGCTAGAGAGCTACGGCAGGGTGTGGCCCAGTACTTC.